The 15 T cell receptor beta chains below all came from one sample that was sequenced in a study of T cells expressing NK-cell markers (dated by TCRdb to about 2020). The library was generated by 5' RACE. Sequencing was carried out with an Illumina HiSeq 2000. TCRdb reprocessed the reads; each CDR3 protein sequence makes one entry, and DNA is unavailable. The data table for this sample lists 350,000 to 450,000 distinct CDR3 sequences. The ten largest clones take up roughly 5.5% of the sample. The sample comprised blood T cells: a sorted CD56 or NKG2C T cell subset, CD4+ or CD8+ T cells, or bulk PBMC T cells (not recorded which). These receptors were obtained from a man aged 18 to 69 in good health.

The gene calls are TRBV5-5 and TRBJ1-1; TCRdb gives TRBD1 as the D gene, but with no DNA this cannot be confirmed. Looked up from germline, CDR1 is SGHKS and CDR2 is YYEKEE (reference sequence). CDR3 length: 16 amino acids. The CDR3 spells CASSASTGVRYTEAFF.

This chain connects TRBV14 to TRBJ2-1. The CDR3 is 14 amino acids. Germline V CDR1 and CDR2: SGHDN, FVKESK. The chain's CDR3 is CASSREGKSNEQFF.

The chain employs TRBV7-8 and TRBJ2-5; as DNA is missing, the TRBD2 call by TCRdb cannot be tested. Germline V gene sequence: CDR1 SGHVS, CDR2 FQNEAQ. The CDR3 contains 15 residues. CDR3 region: CASSPTQRVPETQYF.

The genes are TRBV20-1 and TRBJ2-1; TCRdb outputs TRBD2, but without DNA this stays unchecked. Germline V gene lookup returns CDR1 DFQATT and CDR2 SNEGSKA (reference sequence). The CDR3 has 16 residues. CDR3 sequence: CSANRLAGYEDNEQFF.

The V call is TRBV11-2, the J call TRBJ2-3; with no DNA, the TCRdb D assignment of TRBD1 cannot be verified. Germline CDR1 and CDR2: SGHAT and FQNNGV. The CDR3 contains 14 residues. CDR3 loop: CASSIDRNTDTQYF.

The chain joins TRBV6-4 to TRBJ2-2; TCRdb names TRBD1, which stays unverified in the absence of DNA. CDR1 is MRHNA, CDR2 SNTAGT, per germline. This CDR3 contains 14 residues. CDR3 protein: CASRSDRVSGELFF.

The genes are TRBV7-9 and TRBJ2-3; lacking DNA, the TRBD2 call made by TCRdb goes unchecked. The CDR3 is made up of 17 amino acids. Germline loops: CDR1 SEHNR, CDR2 FQNEAQ (reference sequence). This CDR3 is CASSSGIYSWNTDTQYF.

This sequence joins TRBV7-6 and TRBJ2-1; lacking DNA, the TRBD2 call made by TCRdb goes unchecked. The CDR3 loop spans 15 amino acids. Germline V gene data show CDR1 as SGHVS and CDR2 as FNYEAQ. The CDR3: CASSLRDYKYNEQFF. The complete variable domain, with remaining parts taken from reference TRBV7-6 and TRBJ2-1, reads GAGVSQSPRYKVTKRGQDVALRCDPISGHVSLYWYRQALGQGPEFLTYFNYEAQQDKSGLPNDRFSAERPEGSISTLTIQRTEQRDSAMYRCASSLRDYKYNEQFFGPGTRLTVL.

V and J are TRBV20-1 and TRBJ2-5; TCRdb returns TRBD1, unconfirmable since there is no DNA. Germline CDR1 DFQATT, CDR2 SNEGSKA (reference sequence). The CDR3 covers 14 residues. The CDR3 sequence: CSAERTGDQETQYF.

The genes are TRBV5-1 and TRBJ1-2; the TCRdb D gene call, TRBD1, has no DNA to confirm it. Germline V gives CDR1 SGHRS, CDR2 YFSETQ. There are 14 residues in the CDR3. The CDR3 reads CASSPEWGSIGYTF. Looking up the rest from reference TRBV5-1 and TRBJ1-2 gives the full variable domain: KAGVTQTPRYLIKTRGQQVTLSCSPISGHRSVSWYQQTPGQGLQFLFEYFSETQRNKGNFPGRFSGRQFSNSRSEMNVSTLELGDSALYLCASSPEWGSIGYTFGSGTRLTVV.

The chain combines TRBV27 with TRBJ2-5; the TCRdb call, TRBD1, lacks DNA for checking. CDR1 and CDR2 from the germline V gene are MNHEY and SMNVEV (reference sequence). This CDR3 contains 14 residues. The CDR3 spells CASSLRGTVGTQYF.

This chain links TRBV29-1 with TRBJ2-3; no DNA is available, so the TRBD2 call from TCRdb remains unchecked. Germline CDR1 reads SQVTM; CDR2 reads ANQGSEA. The CDR3 contains 14 residues. CDR3 region: CSASAWGRADTQYF.

The chain carries TRBV10-3 and TRBJ2-5; TCRdb outputs TRBD2, but without DNA this stays unchecked. This CDR3 comprises 15 residues. CDR1 and CDR2 (germline): ENHRY, SYGVKD. The CDR3 loop reads CAISDPRASQETQYF.

The chain recombines TRBV27 with TRBJ2-3; TCRdb returns TRBD2, unconfirmable since there is no DNA. The germline V gene encodes CDR1 MNHEY and CDR2 SMNVEV (reference sequence). This CDR3 spans 15 amino acids. CDR3 protein: CASSLTTSVIRMQYF.

This chain joins TRBV19 and TRBJ1-1; TCRdb selects TRBD1, and the lack of DNA leaves this call unchecked. This CDR3 has 13 amino acids. Germline CDR1 LNHDA, CDR2 SQIVND (reference sequence). CDR3 in amino acids: CASRKTQGTEAFF. The entire variable domain, with the rest obtained from reference TRBV19 and TRBJ1-1, is as follows: DGGITQSPKYLFRKEGQNVTLSCEQNLNHDAMYWYRQDPGQGLRLIYYSQIVNDFQKGDIAEGYSVSREKKESFPLTVTSAQKNPTAFYLCASRKTQGTEAFFGQGTRLTVV.